These T cell receptor beta chains were read from a single sample in a study of PD-1 blockade in classical Hodgkin lymphoma. Produced via immunoSEQ multiplex PCR; TCRdb's table is partial and in-frame only. The repertoire holds 34,000 or so clones, 90% to 95% seen once, with 0.25% to 0.35% in the top ten. This specimen consisted of CD4+ T cells from blood, obtained before the fourth cycle of nivolumab. These receptors originate from a human donor with classical Hodgkin lymphoma. The CDR3 runs from the conserved cysteine through the conserved F or W. A D gene is named only where the DNA matches it firmly. Only some rows state a clone size, as once, few, many or a class for expanded clones.

TGTGCCAGCAGCTTGTGGGGGGCCAATCAGCCCCAGCATTTT,CASSLWGANQPQHF,.,.,14,TRBV5-6,TRBJ1-5
TGTGCCTGGAGTGTACCTACCCCAGGGACAACCGGGGAGCTGTTTTTT,CAWSVPTPGTTGELFF,.,.,16,TRBV30,TRBJ2-2
TGTGCCAGCGGGACTAGCGGCAACAATGAGCAGTTCTTC,CASGTSGNNEQFF,.,TRBD2,13,TRBV27,TRBJ2-1
TGTGCCAGCAGCTCCGGGACTAGCCGGCTCGGGGAGCAGTTCTTC,CASSSGTSRLGEQFF,once,TRBD2,15,TRBV11-2,TRBJ2-1
TGCGCCAGCAGCTTGGCAGGGAAAGGACAAGAGACCCAGTACTTC,CASSLAGKGQETQYF,.,.,15,TRBV5-1,TRBJ2-5
TGCGCCAGCAGTCAATCGATTAGGGTAGCGGGAGGACCCCACTCCTACGAGCAGTACTTC,CASSQSIRVAGGPHSYEQYF,.,TRBD2,20,TRBV23-1,TRBJ2-7
TGTGCCTGGAGCCCGGGGGGGGTAGGGCAAGAGACCCAGTACTTC,CAWSPGGVGQETQYF,.,TRBD2,15,TRBV30,TRBJ2-5
TGTGCCAGCAGCGCGCCCACAGGGGGCAAAGAGACCCAGTACTTC,CASSAPTGGKETQYF,.,TRBD1,15,TRBV5-6,TRBJ2-5
TGTGCCAGCAGCTACCGGGCGCGACCCACAGATACGCAGTATTTT,CASSYRARPTDTQYF,.,.,15,TRBV11-2,TRBJ2-3
TGTGCCAGCAGCTTAGGAGCGGGAATGTACAATGAGCAGTTCTTC,CASSLGAGMYNEQFF,.,TRBD2,15,TRBV7-2,TRBJ2-1
TGCAGCGTTGAAGATCTGGGGACGGGAAATGGCTACACCTTC,CSVEDLGTGNGYTF,.,.,14,TRBV29-1,TRBJ1-2
TGTGCCAGCAGCAGGGGACAGGGGGGCGGTGGAAACACCATATATTTT,CASSRGQGGGGNTIYF,.,TRBD1,16,TRBV5-5,TRBJ1-3
TGTGCCAGCAGTTTATCGCTAACCCAGTACTTC,CASSLSLTQYF,.,.,11,TRBV28,TRBJ2-5
TGTGCCAGTAGCCGAGACAGGGATTCTGGAAACACCATATATTTT,CASSRDRDSGNTIYF,.,TRBD1,15,TRBV19,TRBJ1-3
TGTGCCTGGAGTCCCCTGGACAGATACTATGGCTACACCTTC,CAWSPLDRYYGYTF,.,.,14,TRBV30,TRBJ1-2
TGTGCCTGGAGCGAACTGGGACAGGGGCCAGATACGCAGTATTTT,CAWSELGQGPDTQYF,.,TRBD1,15,TRBV30,TRBJ2-3
TGCGCCAGCAGCTTGGGCGTTCTAGCGGGAGGGCGGGGCAATGAGCAGTTCTTC,CASSLGVLAGGRGNEQFF,.,TRBD2,18,TRBV5-1,TRBJ2-1
TGCGCCAGCAGCCGCGGGCCCAGCGGGGACACTGAAGCTTTCTTT,CASSRGPSGDTEAFF,.,.,15,TRBV4-1,TRBJ1-1
TGCGCCAGCAGCTTGGGGGTCACCAAAGCAACTGAAGCTTTCTTT,CASSLGVTKATEAFF,.,.,15,TRBV5-1,TRBJ1-1
TGTGCCTGGAGCCCAGGGGTCTCAACTAATGAAAAACTGTTTTTT,CAWSPGVSTNEKLFF,.,.,15,TRBV30,TRBJ1-4
TGCGCCAGCAGCTTGGCCACTAGCGTACTCACAGATACGCAGTATTTT,CASSLATSVLTDTQYF,.,TRBD2,16,TRBV5-1,TRBJ2-3
TGTGCCAGCAGCGTAGCTCTAGCGGGAGTTTACAATGAGCAGTTCTTC,CASSVALAGVYNEQFF,.,TRBD2,16,TRBV9,TRBJ2-1
TGTGCCTGGGGCACTAGGGGAACCTCCTACAATGAGCAGTTCTTC,CAWGTRGTSYNEQFF,.,.,15,TRBV30,TRBJ2-1
TGTGCCAGCAGGGACAGCAAAATCAATCAGCCCCAGCATTTT,CASRDSKINQPQHF,once,.,14,TRBV28,TRBJ1-5
TGTGCCAGCAGCGTAGGACCAGGAACTAATGAAAAACTGTTTTTT,CASSVGPGTNEKLFF,.,.,15,TRBV9,TRBJ1-4
TGTGCCACCCAAAGGGACAGGGGAGTCACTCAGCCCCAGCATTTT,CATQRDRGVTQPQHF,.,TRBD1,15,TRBV10-3,TRBJ1-5
TGTGCCAGCAGCTTTTTAGGGCCGAACACTGAAGCTTTCTTT,CASSFLGPNTEAFF,.,.,14,TRBV7-3,TRBJ1-1
TGTGCCAGTAGTATCGGCCGGTTAGGGTATGGCTACACCTTC,CASSIGRLGYGYTF,.,.,14,TRBV19,TRBJ1-2
TGCGCCAGCAGCCAAGATCTGGACAGGGCTAACACCGGGGAGCTGTTTTTT,CASSQDLDRANTGELFF,.,TRBD1,17,TRBV4-1,TRBJ2-2
TGTGCCTGGACGTTGGTTGTAGGAGAGACCCAGTACTTC,CAWTLVVGETQYF,.,.,13,TRBV30,TRBJ2-5
TGTGCCAGCAGTACCCCCCTTAAGGGCTTCACCGGGGAGCTGTTTTTT,CASSTPLKGFTGELFF,.,.,16,TRBV6-4,TRBJ2-2
TGTGCCAGCAGCTTAAAGGGACAGGTGGAGCCAGTGACCTACGAGCAGTACTTC,CASSLKGQVEPVTYEQYF,.,TRBD1,18,TRBV7-9,TRBJ2-7
TGTGCCAGCACCCGGGGGGGTTCTGGAAACACCATATATTTT,CASTRGGSGNTIYF,.,.,14,TRBV6-5,TRBJ1-3
TGCGCCAGCAGCCAAGTCGACACATCCACTAATGAAAAACTGTTTTTT,CASSQVDTSTNEKLFF,once,.,16,TRBV4-1,TRBJ1-4
TGTGCCAGCAGTTTTACCCGGTATCAGCCCCAGCATTTT,CASSFTRYQPQHF,.,.,13,TRBV28,TRBJ1-5
TGTGCCTGGAGTTTATCCAGAACCTCACCCTACGAGCAGTACTTC,CAWSLSRTSPYEQYF,.,.,15,TRBV30,TRBJ2-7
TGTGCCTGGAGTGTTGGGGGCACAGATACGCAGTATTTT,CAWSVGGTDTQYF,.,.,13,TRBV30,TRBJ2-3